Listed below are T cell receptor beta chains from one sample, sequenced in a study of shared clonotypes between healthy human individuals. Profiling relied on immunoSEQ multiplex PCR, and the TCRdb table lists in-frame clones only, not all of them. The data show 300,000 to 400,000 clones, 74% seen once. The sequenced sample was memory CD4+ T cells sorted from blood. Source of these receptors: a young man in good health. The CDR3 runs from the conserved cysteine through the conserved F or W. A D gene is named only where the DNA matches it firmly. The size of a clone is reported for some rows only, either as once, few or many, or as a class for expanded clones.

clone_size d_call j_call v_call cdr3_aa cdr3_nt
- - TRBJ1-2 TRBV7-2 CASSYPGTDYGYTF TGTGCCAGCAGCTACCCCGGGACGGACTATGGCTACACCTTC
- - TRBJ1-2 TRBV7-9 CASSSDRYRGYTF TGTGCCAGCAGCTCCGACAGGTACCGAGGCTACACCTTC
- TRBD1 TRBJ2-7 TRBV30 CAWVRTGGYEQYF TGTGCCTGGGTTCGGACAGGGGGATACGAGCAGTACTTC
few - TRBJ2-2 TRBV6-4 CASSVMSGGELFF TGTGCCAGCAGTGTGATGAGCGGCGGGGAGCTGTTTTTT
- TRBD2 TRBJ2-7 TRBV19 CASSRLSGGVYEQYF TGTGCCAGTAGCCGCTTGTCGGGGGGGGTTTACGAGCAGTACTTC
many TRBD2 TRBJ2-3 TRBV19 CASSFSGSLDTQYF TGTGCCAGTAGTTTTAGCGGGAGCCTAGATACGCAGTATTTT
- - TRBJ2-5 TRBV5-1 CASSLLSLQETQYF TGCGCCAGCAGCTTGTTATCTCTACAAGAGACCCAGTACTTC
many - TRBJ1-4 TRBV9 CASSVGQDASEKLFF TGTGCCAGCAGCGTAGGACAGGATGCTTCTGAAAAACTGTTTTTT
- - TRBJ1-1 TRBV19 CASSIDGYTEAFF TGTGCCAGTAGTATAGACGGCTACACTGAAGCTTTCTTT
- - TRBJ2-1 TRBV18 CASSPDRLQFF TGTGCCAGCTCACCAGACAGACTGCAGTTCTTC
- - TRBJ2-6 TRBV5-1 CASSLVSGANVLTF TGCGCCAGCAGCTTGGTATCTGGGGCCAACGTCCTGACTTTC
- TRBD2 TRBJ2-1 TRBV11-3 CASSSTSGRGEEQFF TGTGCCAGCAGCTCGACTAGCGGGAGGGGGGAAGAGCAGTTCTTC
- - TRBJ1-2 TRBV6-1 CASRDSTYGYTF TGTGCCAGCCGCGATTCGACTTATGGCTACACCTTC
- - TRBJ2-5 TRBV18 CASSPPNPGETQYF TGTGCCAGCTCACCACCTAACCCCGGAGAGACCCAGTACTTC
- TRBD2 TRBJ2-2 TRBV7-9 CASSSLAVGGELFF TGTGCCAGCAGCTCGCTAGCGGTGGGCGGGGAGCTGTTTTTT
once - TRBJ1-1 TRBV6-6 CASSSKGHTEAFF TGTGCCAGCAGTTCTAAGGGTCACACTGAAGCTTTCTTT
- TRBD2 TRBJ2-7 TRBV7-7 CASSLATSKQQYF TGTGCCAGCAGCTTAGCGACTAGCAAGCAGCAGTACTTC
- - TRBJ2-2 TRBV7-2 CASSTPLAGELFF TGTGCCAGCAGCACACCACTAGCTGGGGAGCTGTTTTTT
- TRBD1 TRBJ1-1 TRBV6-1 CASRTGPYTEAFF TGTGCCAGCAGGACAGGGCCCTACACTGAAGCTTTCTTT
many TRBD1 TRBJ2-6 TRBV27 CASSFGTASGANVLTF TGTGCCAGCAGTTTTGGGACAGCCTCTGGGGCCAACGTCCTGACTTTC
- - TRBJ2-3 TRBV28 CASGGGSRDTQYF TGTGCCAGCGGGGGCGGGAGCCGAGATACGCAGTATTTT
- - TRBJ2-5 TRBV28 CATGTPRVGETQYF TGTGCCACCGGGACTCCCAGGGTTGGGGAGACCCAGTACTTC